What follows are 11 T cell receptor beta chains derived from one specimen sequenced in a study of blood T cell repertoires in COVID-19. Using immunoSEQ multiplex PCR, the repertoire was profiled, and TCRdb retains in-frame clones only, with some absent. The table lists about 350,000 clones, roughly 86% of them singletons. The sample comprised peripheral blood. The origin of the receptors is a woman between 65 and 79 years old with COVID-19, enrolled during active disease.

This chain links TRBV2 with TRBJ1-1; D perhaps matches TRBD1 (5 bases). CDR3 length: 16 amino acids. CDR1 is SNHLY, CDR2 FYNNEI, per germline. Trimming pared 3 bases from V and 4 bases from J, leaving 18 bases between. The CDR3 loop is CASSDPTRGEGTEAFF. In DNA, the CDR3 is TGTGCCAGCAGTGATCCCACACGGGGGGAGGGCACTGAAGCTTTCTTT.

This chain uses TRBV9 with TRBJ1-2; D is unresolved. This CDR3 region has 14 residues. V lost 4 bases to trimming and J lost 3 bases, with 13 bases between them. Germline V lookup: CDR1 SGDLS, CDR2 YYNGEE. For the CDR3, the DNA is TGTGCCAGCAGCACCGAAGACACGTACTATGGCTACACCTTC. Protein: CASSTEDTYYGYTF.

CDR3 DNA: TGTGCCAGCAGTTCGGTGTCGGGGAGCTACACCTTC. Protein sequence: CASSSVSGSYTF. V is TRBV12-3 or TRBV12-4 and J is TRBJ1-2; D not resolved. The CDR3 runs to 12 residues. V lost 4 bases, J lost 9 bases, and 12 bases lay in between.

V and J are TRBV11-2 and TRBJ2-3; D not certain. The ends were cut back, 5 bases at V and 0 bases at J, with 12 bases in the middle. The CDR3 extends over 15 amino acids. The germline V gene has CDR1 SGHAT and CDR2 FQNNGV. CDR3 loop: CASSLAPISTDTQYF. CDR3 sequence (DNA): TGTGCCAGCAGCCTCGCGCCGATTAGCACAGATACGCAGTATTTT.

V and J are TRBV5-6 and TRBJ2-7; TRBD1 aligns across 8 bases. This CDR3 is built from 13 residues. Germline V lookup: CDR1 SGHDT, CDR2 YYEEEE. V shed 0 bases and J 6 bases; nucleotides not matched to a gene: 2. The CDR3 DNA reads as TGTGCCAGCAGCTTGGAGACAGGGGTCGAGCAGTACTTC. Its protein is CASSLETGVEQYF.

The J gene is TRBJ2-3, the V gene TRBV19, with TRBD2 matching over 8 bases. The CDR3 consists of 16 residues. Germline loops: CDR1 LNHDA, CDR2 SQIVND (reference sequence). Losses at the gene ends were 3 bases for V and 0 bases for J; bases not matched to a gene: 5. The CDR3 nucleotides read TGTGCCAGTAGTATGCGGGGGGTCCCTAGCACAGATACGCAGTATTTT. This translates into CASSMRGVPSTDTQYF.

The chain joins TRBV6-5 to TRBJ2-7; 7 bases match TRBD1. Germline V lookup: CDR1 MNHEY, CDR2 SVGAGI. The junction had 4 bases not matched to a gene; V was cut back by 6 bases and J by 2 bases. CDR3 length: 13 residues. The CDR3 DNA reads TGTGCCAGCAGCGACAGGGCCCCCTACGAGCAGTACTTC. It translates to CASSDRAPYEQYF.

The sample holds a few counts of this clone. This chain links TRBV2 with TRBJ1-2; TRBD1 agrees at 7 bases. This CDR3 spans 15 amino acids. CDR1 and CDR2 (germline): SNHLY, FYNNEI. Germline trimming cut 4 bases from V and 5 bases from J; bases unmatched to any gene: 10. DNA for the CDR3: TGTGCCAGCAGTGCCTTACAGGGGTCGGCGTATGGCTACACCTTC. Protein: CASSALQGSAYGYTF. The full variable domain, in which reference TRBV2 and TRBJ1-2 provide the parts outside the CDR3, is EPEVTQTPSHQVTQMGQEVILRCVPISNHLYFYWYRQILGQKVEFLVSFYNNEISEKSEIFDDQFSVERPDGSNFTLKIRSTKLEDSAMYFCASSALQGSAYGYTFGSGTRLTVV.

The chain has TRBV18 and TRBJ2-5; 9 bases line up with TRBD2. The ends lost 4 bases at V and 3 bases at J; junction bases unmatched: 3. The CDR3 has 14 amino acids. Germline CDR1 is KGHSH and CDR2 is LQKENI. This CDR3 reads CASSQSGGKETQYF. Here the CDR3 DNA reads TGTGCCAGCTCACAAAGCGGGGGGAAAGAGACCCAGTACTTC. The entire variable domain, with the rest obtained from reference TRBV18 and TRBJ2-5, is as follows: NAGVMQNPRHLVRRRGQEARLRCSPMKGHSHVYWYRQLPEEGLKFMVYLQKENIIDESGMPKERFSAEFPKEGPSILRIQQVVRGDSAAYFCASSQSGGKETQYFGPGTRLLVL.

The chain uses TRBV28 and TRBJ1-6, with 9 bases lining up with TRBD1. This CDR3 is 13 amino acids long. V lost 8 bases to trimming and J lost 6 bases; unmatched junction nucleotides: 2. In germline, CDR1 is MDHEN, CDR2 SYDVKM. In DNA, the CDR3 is TGTGCCAGCCGGGACAGGGCTAATTCACCCCTCCACTTT. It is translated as CASRDRANSPLHF. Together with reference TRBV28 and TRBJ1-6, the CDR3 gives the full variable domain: DVKVTQSSRYLVKRTGEKVFLECVQDMDHENMFWYRQDPGLGLRLIYFSYDVKMKEKGDIPEGYSVSREKKERFSLILESASTNQTSMYLCASRDRANSPLHFGNGTRLTVT.

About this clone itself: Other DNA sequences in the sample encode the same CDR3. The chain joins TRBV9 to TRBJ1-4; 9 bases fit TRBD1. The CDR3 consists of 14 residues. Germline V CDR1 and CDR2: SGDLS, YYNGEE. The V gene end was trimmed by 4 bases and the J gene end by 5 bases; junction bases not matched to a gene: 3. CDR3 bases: TGTGCCAGCAGCCCCGGGACAGGGAATGAAAAACTGTTTTTT. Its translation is CASSPGTGNEKLFF.